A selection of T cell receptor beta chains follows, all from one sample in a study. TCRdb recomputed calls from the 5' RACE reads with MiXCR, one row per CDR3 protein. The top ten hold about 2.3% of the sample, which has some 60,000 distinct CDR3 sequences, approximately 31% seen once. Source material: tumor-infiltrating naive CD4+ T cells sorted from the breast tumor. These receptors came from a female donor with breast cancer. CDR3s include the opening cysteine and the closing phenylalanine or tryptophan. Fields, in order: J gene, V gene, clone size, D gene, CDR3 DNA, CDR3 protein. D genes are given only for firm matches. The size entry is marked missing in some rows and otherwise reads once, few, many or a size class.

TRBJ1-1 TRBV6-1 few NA TGTGCCAGCAGTGAAAACTTTAGACGTTCGGCCAGGATGAACACTGAAGCTTTCTTT CASSENFRRSARMNTEAFF
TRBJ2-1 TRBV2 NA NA TGTGCCAGCAGCGCCTTCAATGAGCAGTTCTTC CASSAFNEQFF
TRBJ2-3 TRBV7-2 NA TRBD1 TGTGCCAGCAGCGAACAGGGGAGAGATACGCAGTATTTT CASSEQGRDTQYF
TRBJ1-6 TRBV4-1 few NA TGCGCCAGCAGCCAAGATCTAACATTTCCGACTTCACCCCTCCACTTT CASSQDLTFPTSPLHF
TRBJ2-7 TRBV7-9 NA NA TGTGCCAGCAGTAGTGATTTTTACGAGCAGTACTTC CASSSDFYEQYF
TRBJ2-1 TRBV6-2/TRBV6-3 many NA TGTGCCAGCAGTCGGACAAGGAATGAGCAGTTCTTC CASSRTRNEQFF
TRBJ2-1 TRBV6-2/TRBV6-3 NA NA TGTGCCAGCAGCCCTCCAAAATATGAGCAGTTCTTC CASSPPKYEQFF
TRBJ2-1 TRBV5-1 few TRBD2 TGCGCCAGCAGCTTGGAGGCCGGGGGGGCCATATATGAGCAGTTCTTC CASSLEAGGAIYEQFF
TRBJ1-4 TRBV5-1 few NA TGCGCCAGCAAACAGGGTGAAGGTGAAAAACTGTTTTTT CASKQGEGEKLFF
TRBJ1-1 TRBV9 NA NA TGTGCCAGCAGCGGTTATTTTAGGGTGCCCCAGGAAGAGTGGGGTTATTCGCAGGACACTGAAGCTTTCTTT CASSGYFRVPQEEWGYSQDTEAFF
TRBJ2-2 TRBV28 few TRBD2 TGTGCCAGCAGTTTAGCAGCGGGAGGGAACACCGGGGAGCTGTTTTTT CASSLAAGGNTGELFF
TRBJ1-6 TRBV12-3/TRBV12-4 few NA TGTGCCAGCAGCCCGACCCCCAGATCACCCCTCCACTTT CASSPTPRSPLHF
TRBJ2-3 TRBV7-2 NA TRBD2 TGTGCCAGCAGCCTGACTAGCGGGAGTGGAGCAGATACGCAGTATTTT CASSLTSGSGADTQYF
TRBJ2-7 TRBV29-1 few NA TGCAGCGTTGTGGGTAGGGGGGAGGGATCCTACGAGCAGTACTTC CSVVGRGEGSYEQYF
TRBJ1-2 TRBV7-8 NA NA TGTGCCAGCAGCTTGGACAGCCGCGGCTACACCTTC CASSLDSRGYTF
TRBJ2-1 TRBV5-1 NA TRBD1 TGCGCCAGCAGCTTGGCCATATCGGGACAGGGCACCGATGAGCAGTTCTTC CASSLAISGQGTDEQFF
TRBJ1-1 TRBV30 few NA TGTGCCTGGAGTGCCTTGGGCGGTTGGGGCACTGAAGCTTTCTTT CAWSALGGWGTEAFF
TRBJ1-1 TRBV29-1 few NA TGCAGCGTTGCCAGGGAATTGGCTGAAGCTTTCTTT CSVARELAEAFF
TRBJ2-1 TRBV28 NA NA TGTGCCAGCAGTTACGGGCTTAATGAGCAGTTCTTC CASSYGLNEQFF
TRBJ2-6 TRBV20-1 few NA TGCAGTGCTAGCCAAATTCCGGGCCCAACATACTCTGGGGCCAACGTCCTGACTTTC CSASQIPGPTYSGANVLTF
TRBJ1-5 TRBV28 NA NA TGTGCCATTTCGGGACCAGAGGATCAGCCCCAGCATTTT CAISGPEDQPQHF
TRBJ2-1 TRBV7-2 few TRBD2 TGTGCCAGCAGCTTAAGAGCGGGATTCAACAATGAGCAGTTCTTC CASSLRAGFNNEQFF
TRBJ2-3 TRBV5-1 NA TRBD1 TGCGCCAGCAGCGCACAGGGACAGGGCACAGATACGCAGTATTTT CASSAQGQGTDTQYF
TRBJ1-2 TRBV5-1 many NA TGCGCCAGCAGCTTGGGGGTGCTAGATGGCTACACCTTC CASSLGVLDGYTF
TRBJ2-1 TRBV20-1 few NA TGCAGTGCCCGCCCCCCGGGACTCCCCTACAATGAGCAGTTCTTC CSARPPGLPYNEQFF
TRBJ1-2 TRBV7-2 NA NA TGTGCCAGCAGCCGACCATGGCGCGGCTATGGCTACACCTTC CASSRPWRGYGYTF
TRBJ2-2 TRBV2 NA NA TGTGCCAGCAGTGAATACCCTGATGGGGGGGAGCTGTTTTTT CASSEYPDGGELFF
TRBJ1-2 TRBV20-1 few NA TGCGGTGCTAGAGATCCTGAGTCCTCCCTTTTCTACACCTTC CGARDPESSLFYTF
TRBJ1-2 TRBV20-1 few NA TGCAGTGCTCTTAACAGGGAGGGGAACTATGGCTACACCTTC CSALNREGNYGYTF
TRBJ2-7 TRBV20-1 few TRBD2 TGCAGTGCGCTGTTACCGGGACCAGCGGGAGGTTTGACCTACGAGCAGTACTTC CSALLPGPAGGLTYEQYF
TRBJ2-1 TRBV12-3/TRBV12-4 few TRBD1 TGTGCCAGCAGACCCAAATGGGACAGGGAGTCGAATGAGCAGTTCTTC CASRPKWDRESNEQFF
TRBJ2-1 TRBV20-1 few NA TGCAGTGCTATGGGACCAACCAGCAATGAGCAGTTCTTC CSAMGPTSNEQFF
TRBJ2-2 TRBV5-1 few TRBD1 TGCGCCAGCAGCCCCCGAGGACAGGGGGCGCAGGGCGGGGAGCTGTTTTTT CASSPRGQGAQGGELFF
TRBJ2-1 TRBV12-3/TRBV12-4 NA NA TGTGCCAGCAGCCTCCCTCCCAGTAGTGAGCAGTTCTTC CASSLPPSSEQFF
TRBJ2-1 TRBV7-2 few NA TGTGCCAGCAGCTTAGGGGGGGCTGGGGGTGAGCAGTTCTTC CASSLGGAGGEQFF
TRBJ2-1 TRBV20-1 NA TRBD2 TGCAGTGCTTGCCCCCTAGCGGGAGGCTACAATGAGCAGTTCTTC CSACPLAGGYNEQFF
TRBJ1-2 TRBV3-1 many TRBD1 TGTGCCAGCAGCCAATTTCAGGGGGCGCCGGGTGGCTACACCTTC CASSQFQGAPGGYTF
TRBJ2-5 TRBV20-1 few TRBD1 TGCAGTGCCGACACAGGGGGCGCAGAGACCCAGTACTTC CSADTGGAETQYF
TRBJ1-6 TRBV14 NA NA TGTGCCAGCAGCCCCGACCTATATTCACCCCTCCACTTT CASSPDLYSPLHF
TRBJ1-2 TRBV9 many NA TGTGCCAGCAGCGTATCTCTTCACGATGGCTACACCTTC CASSVSLHDGYTF
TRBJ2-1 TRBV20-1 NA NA TGCAGTGCTAGAGATCTGGGGACGGGGCACTCCTACAATGAGCAGTTCTTC CSARDLGTGHSYNEQFF